Each of the 25 T cell receptor beta chains below was sequenced from the same sample in a study of T-cell reconstitution after alpha-beta-depleted transplantation in children. Unique molecular identifiers tagged the TCRbeta library. Each CDR3 protein gets one entry after TCRdb re-called the PCR reads with MiXCR. In the table there are under 300,000 distinct CDR3 sequences, about 8.8% of which are singletons. The sample was PBMCs from the stem cell graft donor, taken from the stem cell graft. The source of these receptors is a human donor who donated a stem cell graft to a child with SCID.

Ten or more counts support this clonotype. This chain links TRBV12-5 with TRBJ1-5; D gene unclear. This CDR3 comprises 13 residues. Germline loops: CDR1 LGHNT, CDR2 FRNRAP. With 9 bases removed from V and 2 bases from J, the gap between germline ends came to 11 bases. In nucleotides, the CDR3 is TGTGCTAGGTTACAGCCCGGCAATCAGCCCCAGCATTTT. The encoded protein is CARLQPGNQPQHF. The full variable domain, its missing parts supplied by reference TRBV12-5 and TRBJ1-5, is DARVTQTPRHKVTEMGQEVTMRCQPILGHNTVFWYRQTMMQGLELLAYFRNRAPLDDSGMPKDRFSAEMPDATLATLKIQPSEPRDSAVYFCARLQPGNQPQHFGDGTRLSIL.

This clonotype was seen repeatedly, ten times or more. The V and J genes are TRBV20-1 and TRBJ2-1, with 8 bases matching TRBD2. The CDR3 has 16 amino acids. Germline V gives CDR1 DFQATT, CDR2 SNEGSKA (reference sequence). V lost 0 bases, J lost 5 bases, and 9 bases stayed unmatched. CDR3 residues: CSARDPVRGGNNEQFF. The CDR3 nucleotides are TGCAGTGCTAGAGATCCTGTCCGGGGGGGGAACAATGAGCAGTTCTTC.

This clonotype occurred many times. The genes are TRBV5-8 and TRBJ1-3; TRBD1 is a possible D gene (5 bases). Trimming pared 0 bases from V and 1 base from J, leaving 32 bases between. CDR1 is SGHTS, CDR2 YDEGEE, per germline. This CDR3 is 23 amino acids long. Here the CDR3 reads CASSLDRLRDATNPGGSGNTIYF. In DNA, the CDR3 is TGTGCCAGCAGCTTGGATCGGCTCAGGGACGCCACTAACCCTGGAGGGTCTGGAAACACCATATATTTT. The variable domain in full, with the rest retrieved from reference TRBV5-8 and TRBJ1-3, is EAGVTQSPTHLIKTRGQQATLRCSPISGHTSVYWYQQALGLGLQFLLWYDEGEERNRGNFPPRFSGRQFPNYSSELNVNALELEDSALYLCASSLDRLRDATNPGGSGNTIYFGEGSWLTVV.

In this sample, this clonotype turned up many times. The junction and the germline gene differ at one end; a read error may be behind it. The chain joins TRBV5-1 to TRBJ2-1; 9 bases match TRBD1. Germline assignment: CDR1 SGHRS and CDR2 YFSETQ. The CDR3 contains 15 residues. In DNA form, the CDR3 reads TGCGCCAGCAGCACGAGTCCGGGACAGGGAGTTGAGAAGTTCTTC. Its translation is CASSTSPGQGVEKFF.

This clonotype was detected many times. This CDR3 is CASSLVGPRQFF. The CDR3 DNA follows: TGTGCCAGCAGCTTAGTGGGACCCCGGCAGTTCTTC. The genes are TRBV7-9 and TRBJ2-1; perhaps D is TRBD1 or TRBD2 (5 bases each). V was pared by 1 base and J by 12 bases, with 10 bases between. CDR1 is SEHNR and CDR2 is FQNEAQ in the germline V gene (reference sequence). The CDR3 is made up of 12 amino acids.

This clonotype has ten or more counts. The chain links TRBV20-1 to TRBJ1-1; possibly TRBD1 for D (6 bases). Trimming removed 1 base from V and 3 bases from J, with 15 bases in between. Germline loops: CDR1 DFQATT, CDR2 SNEGSKA (reference sequence). The CDR3 consists of 15 residues. The CDR3 here is CSARAPRNRDTEAFF. CDR3 in DNA: TGCAGTGCTAGAGCCCCCCGCAACAGGGACACTGAAGCTTTCTTT.

At least ten counts were recorded for this clonotype. This sequence joins TRBV5-1 and TRBJ1-1; the D is unclear. CDR1 and CDR2 from the germline V gene are SGHRS and YFSETQ. V gave up 8 bases and J gave up 0 bases, with 11 bases separating them. This CDR3 is built from 13 residues. The CDR3 DNA is TGCGCCAGTGGTACGGAAGTGAACACTGAAGCTTTCTTT. Translated: CASGTEVNTEAFF.

This clonotype was observed many times. The rearrangement uses TRBV12-3 or TRBV12-4 and TRBJ1-4; D remains ambiguous. Trimming took off 6 bases at V and 8 bases at J, with 13 bases between the two ends. The CDR3 has 13 residues. DNA of the CDR3: TGTGCCAGCAGCCCATCACAGCGGGAAAAACTGTTTTTT. Its translation: CASSPSQREKLFF.

In this sample, this clonotype turned up many times. V is TRBV11-2 and J is TRBJ1-6; TRBD1 matches 8 bases. Trimming cost V 3 bases and J 7 bases; bases outside gene matches: 11. Germline lookup yields CDR1 SGHAT and CDR2 FQNNGV. This CDR3 has 17 amino acids. For the CDR3, the DNA is TGTGCCAGCAGCTTGGCCCCAAGGGCAGGGGGCAATTCACCCCTCCACTTT. Translating it yields CASSLAPRAGGNSPLHF.

The chain combines TRBV7-9 with TRBJ2-7, with D possibly being TRBD2 (6 bases). Trimming shortened V by 4 bases and J by 0 bases, and 7 bases separated the two germline ends. This CDR3 region has 13 residues. Germline CDR1 is SEHNR and CDR2 is FQNEAQ (reference sequence). CDR3 in DNA: TGTGCCAGCAGCTCGGGGGTCTCCTACGAGCAGTACTTC. It specifies CASSSGVSYEQYF.

In its sample, this clonotype was seen many times. The chain links TRBV20-1 to TRBJ2-1; tentatively, D is TRBD1 or TRBD2 (7 bases each). Germline lookup yields CDR1 DFQATT and CDR2 SNEGSKA (reference sequence). Trimming removed 6 bases at V and 0 bases at J, with 15 bases between. This CDR3 is 15 amino acids long. Written as DNA, the CDR3 is TGCAGTGCAGTTCAGCGGGACAGCTCCTACAATGAGCAGTTCTTC. Translated, it gives CSAVQRDSSYNEQFF.

This clonotype has just a few counts. This chain uses TRBV15 with TRBJ2-2; TRBD2 aligns across 13 bases. This CDR3 is 17 amino acids long. The V segment lost 1 base and the J segment 8 bases; nucleotides outside the gene matches: 7. CDR1 is LNHNV and CDR2 is YYDKDF in the germline V gene (reference sequence). The CDR3 coding sequence is TGTGCCACCAGCAGAGGAGGACTAGCGGGGGATTCGGGGGAGCTGTTTTTT. Translating it yields CATSRGGLAGDSGELFF.

This clonotype occurred many times. This sequence joins TRBV5-1 and TRBJ1-1; the match to TRBD1 covers 8 bases. The CDR3 is made up of 13 amino acids. CDR1 and CDR2 (germline): SGHRS, YFSETQ. Trimming took 0 bases from V and 11 from J; bases not matched to a gene: 6. CDR3 residues: CASSLATGERAFF. Here the CDR3 DNA reads TGCGCCAGCAGCTTGGCGACAGGGGAAAGGGCTTTCTTT.

This clonotype was seen ten or more times. The rearrangement joins TRBV7-8 to TRBJ2-2; 7 bases fit TRBD2. This CDR3 is built from 19 residues. V trimming: 3 bases; J trimming: 1 base; junction bases outside the gene matches: 14. The germline gives CDR1 SGHVS, CDR2 FQNEAQ. The CDR3 spells CASSFLTGRGRRNTGELFF. CDR3 DNA: TGTGCCAGCAGCTTCTTGACGGGGAGGGGACGGAGGAACACCGGGGAGCTGTTTTTT.

This clonotype was observed at least ten times. V gene TRBV2 combines with J gene TRBJ2-3, with D unresolved. There are 16 residues in the CDR3. CDR1 is SNHLY and CDR2 is FYNNEI in the germline V gene. V lost 5 bases to trimming and J lost 1 base, with 16 bases between them. CDR3 nucleotide sequence: TGTGCCAGCAGTCGAACGAAGAACGACCGCACAGATACGCAGTATTTT. This gives the protein CASSRTKNDRTDTQYF.

The table lists this clonotype with many counts. The chain employs TRBV6-5 and TRBJ2-1; D is possibly TRBD1 (6 bases). The CDR3 totals 14 residues. Germline V gene sequence: CDR1 MNHEY, CDR2 SVGAGI. Trimming cost V 3 bases and J 5 bases, with 11 bases left between them. The CDR3 reads CASSYSRQDNEQFF. The CDR3 DNA reads TGTGCCAGCAGTTATTCCCGACAGGACAATGAGCAGTTCTTC.

The sample holds many counts of this clonotype. Mismatch with germline at one junction end may stem from a read error. V gene TRBV2 combines with J gene TRBJ2-1, with 7 bases aligning to TRBD2. The CDR3 runs to 15 residues. The germline gives CDR1 SNHLY, CDR2 FYNNEI. The CDR3, as DNA: TGTGCCAGCAGGGAAGCGGGGAGCTCCTACAATGAGCAGTTCTTC. Translated, it gives CASREAGSSYNEQFF.

The chain carries TRBV5-6 and TRBJ1-4, with 8 bases fitting TRBD1. The CDR3 is made up of 16 amino acids. Germline assignment: CDR1 SGHDT and CDR2 YYEEEE. Trimming at V came to 4 bases and at J to 7 bases, leaving 12 bases not matched to a gene. CDR3 sequence (DNA): TGTGCCAGCAGCGTCACTGCAGGGGGCTCATCTGAAAAACTGTTTTTT. Encoded protein: CASSVTAGGSSEKLFF.

This chain connects TRBV4-3 to TRBJ1-1; D gene unclear. Germline V CDR1 and CDR2: LGHNA, YSLEER. Trimming shortened V by 0 bases and J by 0 bases, and 11 bases separated the two germline ends. The CDR3 spans 16 residues. The CDR3 bases are TGCGCCAGCAGCCAAGAGGTACCGCCCATGAACACTGAAGCTTTCTTT. It yields the protein CASSQEVPPMNTEAFF.

In its sample, this clonotype was seen a few times. The chain carries TRBV9 and TRBJ2-2, with 9 positions matching TRBD2. Germline CDR1 and CDR2: SGDLS and YYNGEE. The junction had 7 bases not matched to a gene; V was cut back by 4 bases and J by 3 bases. This CDR3 region has 16 residues. CDR3 coding DNA: TGTGCCAGCAGCCCCCGGCGGGGGGGCGACACCGGGGAGCTGTTTTTT. It specifies CASSPRRGGDTGELFF.

This clonotype was seen at least ten times. The V and J genes are TRBV5-1 and TRBJ1-2; D is unclear. The CDR3 sequence is 16 residues long. Germline loops: CDR1 SGHRS, CDR2 YFSETQ. V shed 0 bases and J shed 4 bases, with 16 bases lying between them. CDR3 sequence (DNA): TGCGCCAGCAGCTTGGATCCCTCTCCGGGAGCCTATGGCTACACCTTC. This translates into CASSLDPSPGAYGYTF.

This clonotype was seen repeatedly, ten times or more. This chain links TRBV20-1 with TRBJ1-2; 7 nucleotides line up with TRBD1. The CDR3 runs to 13 residues. Germline CDR1 DFQATT, CDR2 SNEGSKA (reference sequence). V trimming: 6 bases; J trimming: 2 bases; junction bases outside the gene matches: 6. In DNA form, the CDR3 reads TGCAGTGCAGGGGGCAGTCACAACTATGGCTACACCTTC. Translation gives CSAGGSHNYGYTF.

This clonotype was picked up many times. The chain carries TRBV6-6 and TRBJ1-1; D gene unclear. The germline V gene has CDR1 MNHNY and CDR2 SVGAGI (reference sequence). The length of the CDR3 is 13 residues. Deletions cut 5 bases from V and 3 bases from J, with 10 bases between. The CDR3 coding sequence is TGTGCCAGCAGTGCCGCTGAGCACACTGAAGCTTTCTTT. It is translated as CASSAAEHTEAFF.

This clonotype was counted at least ten times. The chain couples TRBV18 to TRBJ1-1; D may be TRBD1 (6 bases). The CDR3 runs to 16 residues. The ends were cut back, 3 bases at V and 5 bases at J, with 19 bases in the middle. Germline CDR1 and CDR2: KGHSH and LQKENI. The CDR3 spells CASSPRYDRKGTEAFF. CDR3 in DNA: TGTGCCAGCTCACCTCGTTATGACAGGAAAGGTACTGAAGCTTTCTTT.

V usage is TRBV5-1 and J usage is TRBJ2-1; D is unclear. V lost 0 bases to trimming and J lost 4 bases, with 8 bases between them. The germline gives CDR1 SGHRS, CDR2 YFSETQ. This CDR3 is built from 14 residues. CDR3 loop: CASSLEARYNEQFF. For the CDR3, the DNA is TGCGCCAGCAGCTTGGAGGCTAGATACAATGAGCAGTTCTTC.